The rows below give T cell receptor beta chains drawn from one sample of a study of CD8 T cells in Susac syndrome. TCRdb redid the calling of the immunoSEQ multiplex PCR reads with MiXCR, one entry per CDR3 protein. The table lists approximately 77,000 distinct CDR3 sequences, about 93% of them singletons. Sequenced: CD4+ T cells from PBMCs. The receptors stem from a human donor with Susac syndrome. The CDR3 runs from the conserved cysteine through the conserved F or W. Each record gives: clone size, J gene, V gene, D gene, CDR3 protein, CDR3 DNA. A D gene is named only where the DNA matches it firmly. The size entry is marked missing in some rows and otherwise reads once, few, many or a size class.

size: -
J: TRBJ2-1
V: TRBV5-1
D: -
CDR3: CASSLQIRNEQFF
DNA: TGCGCCAGCAGCCTGCAAATTAGGAATGAGCAGTTCTTC

size: -
J: TRBJ2-2
V: TRBV29-1
D: -
CDR3: CSVVFRVPGELFF
DNA: TGCAGCGTTGTTTTCAGGGTTCCCGGGGAGCTGTTTTTT

size: -
J: TRBJ2-7
V: TRBV20-1
D: -
CDR3: CSARDWDRAYNEQYF
DNA: TGCAGTGCTAGAGATTGGGACCGAGCTTACAACGAGCAGTACTTC

size: once
J: TRBJ1-5
V: TRBV20-1
D: -
CDR3: CSASGQGNQPQHF
DNA: TGCAGTGCTAGTGGCCAGGGGAATCAGCCCCAGCATTTT

size: -
J: TRBJ2-5
V: TRBV24-1
D: -
CDR3: CATSEGGAGQETQYF
DNA: TGTGCCACCAGTGAGGGCGGGGCCGGACAAGAGACCCAGTACTTC

size: -
J: TRBJ2-7
V: TRBV6-2/TRBV6-3
D: -
CDR3: CASRRLGREQYF
DNA: TGTGCCAGCAGGAGACTAGGTCGCGAGCAGTACTTC

size: -
J: TRBJ2-5
V: TRBV20-1
D: -
CDR3: CSARDPFTETQYF
DNA: TGCAGTGCTAGAGACCCGTTTACAGAGACCCAGTACTTC

size: -
J: TRBJ1-1
V: TRBV28
D: TRBD1
CDR3: CASSLTSQGQGAFF
DNA: TGTGCCAGCAGTCTCACCTCACAGGGGCAAGGGGCTTTCTTT

size: -
J: TRBJ2-7
V: TRBV28
D: -
CDR3: CASTPGIEQYF
DNA: TGTGCCAGCACCCCAGGGATCGAGCAGTACTTC

size: -
J: TRBJ2-2
V: TRBV30
D: TRBD2
CDR3: CAWRPSGRRTGELFF
DNA: TGTGCCTGGAGGCCAAGCGGGAGACGGACCGGGGAGCTGTTTTTT

size: -
J: TRBJ2-2
V: TRBV5-6
D: -
CDR3: CASATHGTPNTGELFF
DNA: TGTGCCAGCGCTACCCACGGGACACCCAACACCGGGGAGCTGTTTTTT

size: -
J: TRBJ1-5
V: TRBV7-8
D: -
CDR3: CASSFIKGNQPQHF
DNA: TGTGCCAGCAGCTTTATTAAGGGGAATCAGCCCCAGCATTTT

size: -
J: TRBJ2-3
V: TRBV12-3/TRBV12-4
D: -
CDR3: CASSFSQITDTQYF
DNA: TGTGCCAGCAGTTTTTCCCAAATCACAGATACGCAGTATTTT